These T cell receptor beta chains were read from a single sample in a study of blood T cell repertoires in COVID-19. The data were produced by immunoSEQ multiplex PCR, yet TCRdb's version contains in-frame clones alone and is incomplete. The table lists approximately 52,000 clones, roughly nine tenths of them singletons. What was sequenced was peripheral blood. These receptors were collected from a man aged 60-69 years with active COVID-19. Both conserved end residues are part of each CDR3. D genes are given only for firm matches. Clone size is not always given. Where it is, it says once, few, many or a class for expanded clones.

CDR3nt	CDR3aa	abundance	d_gene	j_gene	v_gene
TGCGCCAGCATGTCGACTAGCGGTGCAGATACGCAGTATTTT	CASMSTSGADTQYF	NA	TRBD2	TRBJ2-3	TRBV5-1
TGTGCCAGCAGTTTAGCGCTGGGGCTGCAGTACTTC	CASSLALGLQYF	NA	NA	TRBJ2-7	TRBV12-3/TRBV12-4
TGTGCCAGCACCGCAGGGGAAGAGACCCAGTACTTC	CASTAGEETQYF	NA	NA	TRBJ2-5	TRBV2
TGTGCCAGCAGCCAAGAGCTGGTAGCAACTAATGAAAAACTGTTTTTT	CASSQELVATNEKLFF	NA	NA	TRBJ1-4	TRBV4-2
TGTGCCAGCAGCCATTCCGACAGGGGGCGGGGCGGGGAGCTGTTTTTT	CASSHSDRGRGGELFF	NA	TRBD1	TRBJ2-2	TRBV3-1/TRBV3-2
TGCGCCAGCAGTCTAGCGGCCGAGAACACCGGGGAGCTGTTTTTT	CASSLAAENTGELFF	NA	TRBD2	TRBJ2-2	TRBV4-1
TGTGCCTGGAATCTAGCGGGAGTTACAGAGACCCAGTACTTC	CAWNLAGVTETQYF	NA	TRBD2	TRBJ2-5	TRBV30
TGTGCCAGCAGCCCCGGGACTGCTATTAGCAATCAGCCCCAGCATTTT	CASSPGTAISNQPQHF	once	NA	TRBJ1-5	TRBV7-2
TGTGCCAGCAGCTTAGGGACAGCCGATACGCAGTATTTT	CASSLGTADTQYF	NA	NA	TRBJ2-3	TRBV7-9
TGTGCCAGCAGTACCCGGGACTGGGCCCAGACCCAGTACTTC	CASSTRDWAQTQYF	NA	NA	TRBJ2-5	TRBV6-2/TRBV6-3
TGTGCCAGCAGACAGGTCCCCGGAAACACCATATATTTT	CASRQVPGNTIYF	NA	NA	TRBJ1-3	TRBV6-6
TGCGCCAGCAGCCAAGATTTGGTGGCACCTGGAAACACCATATATTTT	CASSQDLVAPGNTIYF	NA	NA	TRBJ1-3	TRBV4-3
TGCGCCAGCAGCTCGACAGGGGTACGAGTCACCGGGGAGCTGTTTTTT	CASSSTGVRVTGELFF	NA	TRBD1	TRBJ2-2	TRBV5-1
TGTGCCAGCAGCCAAGTCACGCGGGACCCATTTGGGGGAGATACGCAGTATTTT	CASSQVTRDPFGGDTQYF	NA	NA	TRBJ2-3	TRBV4-2
TGTGCCAGCAGCCCATTCGGGGGACAGTACAATGAGCAGTTCTTC	CASSPFGGQYNEQFF	NA	NA	TRBJ2-1	TRBV7-3
TGTGCCAGCAGTTTTGACAGATTGAACACTGAAGCTTTCTTT	CASSFDRLNTEAFF	NA	NA	TRBJ1-1	TRBV28
TGTGCCATCAGTGGGGACAGGGACACCGGGGAGCTGTTTTTT	CAISGDRDTGELFF	few	TRBD1	TRBJ2-2	TRBV10-3
TGTGCCAGCAGCCCCGCGGTCGGGGTCTCCTACGAGCAGTACTTC	CASSPAVGVSYEQYF	NA	NA	TRBJ2-7	TRBV7-2
TGTGCCATCACGGCGGGAGGAGGGTACAATGAGCAGTTCTTC	CAITAGGGYNEQFF	NA	TRBD2	TRBJ2-1	TRBV10-3
TGTGCCAGCAGCTTCGGGACAAAGAGTAATGAGCAGTTCTTC	CASSFGTKSNEQFF	NA	NA	TRBJ2-1	TRBV7-2
TGTGCCTGGAGTGTACTGACACCCGGCTACACCTTC	CAWSVLTPGYTF	few	NA	TRBJ1-2	TRBV30
TGTGCCAGCAGCCAAGATAGGGTGGGACAGGGGGAAGGCACCGGGGAGCTGTTTTTT	CASSQDRVGQGEGTGELFF	NA	TRBD1	TRBJ2-2	TRBV3-1/TRBV3-2
TGTGCCAGTAGTATATTCGGACAGGGGAGCGAGCAGTACTTC	CASSIFGQGSEQYF	NA	TRBD1	TRBJ2-7	TRBV19
TGTGCCAGCAGTTCCAGAACTAGCGGTCCCTACGAGCAGTACTTC	CASSSRTSGPYEQYF	once	TRBD2	TRBJ2-7	TRBV28
TGTGCCAGCAGTTTGTCTCGGGACACATTGCTCTACGAGCAGTACTTC	CASSLSRDTLLYEQYF	NA	NA	TRBJ2-7	TRBV27
TGTGCCAGCAGCCTAACAGGAAACGAGCAGTACTTC	CASSLTGNEQYF	few	NA	TRBJ2-7	TRBV7-9
TGTGCCAGTAGTATAGGAGGACTAGCGGGAAGCTCCTACGAGCAGTACTTC	CASSIGGLAGSSYEQYF	NA	TRBD2	TRBJ2-7	TRBV19
TGTGCCAGCAGTCCCGGAGGGACGGGAGTCGGGACAGATACGCAGTATTTT	CASSPGGTGVGTDTQYF	few	NA	TRBJ2-3	TRBV27
TGTGCCAGCTCACCCATTGGTTCGGATGAGCAGTTCTTC	CASSPIGSDEQFF	NA	NA	TRBJ2-1	TRBV18
TGCGCCAGCTCCGGGACTAGCGGCTTCTCGGAGCAGTACTTC	CASSGTSGFSEQYF	NA	TRBD2	TRBJ2-7	TRBV5-1
TGTGCCAGCAGCCAGCTTTTAGCGGGCAGCTCGAGCTCCTACAATGAGCAGTTCTTC	CASSQLLAGSSSSYNEQFF	once	TRBD2	TRBJ2-1	TRBV3-1/TRBV3-2
TGTGCCAGCAGCCAAGCCCCGACGGGGCAGGGGGCTTCTAATGAAAAACTGTTTTTT	CASSQAPTGQGASNEKLFF	once	TRBD1	TRBJ1-4	TRBV4-2
TGTGCCAGCAGTGACCGGACAGGGGGATATCAGCCCCAGCATTTT	CASSDRTGGYQPQHF	NA	TRBD1	TRBJ1-5	TRBV6-1
TGTGCCACCAGTGAAGCTATCGGGAGCCACACAGATACGCAGTATTTT	CATSEAIGSHTDTQYF	NA	NA	TRBJ2-3	TRBV24-1
TGTGCCAGCAGACCGACTACCACAGATACGCAGTATTTT	CASRPTTTDTQYF	NA	NA	TRBJ2-3	TRBV12-3/TRBV12-4
TGTGCCATCAGTGAAATGGCGAGAGGGGAGACCCAGTACTTC	CAISEMARGETQYF	NA	NA	TRBJ2-5	TRBV10-3
TGTGCCAGCAGTGTTTATGGGAGCAGGGAGACCCAGTACTTC	CASSVYGSRETQYF	NA	NA	TRBJ2-5	TRBV2
TGTGCCAGCAGGGACAGGGGGCGCGAGGACATTCAGTACTTC	CASRDRGREDIQYF	once	TRBD1	TRBJ2-4	TRBV19
TGTGCCAGAAGCACCGGGACAGGGGGCTTCTACGAGCAGTACTTC	CARSTGTGGFYEQYF	NA	NA	TRBJ2-7	TRBV7-5
TGCGCCAGCAGCTTGGACAGAACCAGGGAGACCCAGTACTTC	CASSLDRTRETQYF	NA	NA	TRBJ2-5	TRBV5-1
TGTGCCAGCAGCCAAGATACACCCTGGACAGGGCGCACTGGAAACACCATATATTTT	CASSQDTPWTGRTGNTIYF	NA	TRBD1	TRBJ1-3	TRBV4-2
TGTGCCAGCAGCCAAGAGGACTTCAACAATGAGCAGTTCTTC	CASSQEDFNNEQFF	NA	NA	TRBJ2-1	TRBV3-1/TRBV3-2
TGTGCCAGCAGCGACAGGGGAATCGGGGAGCTGTTTTTT	CASSDRGIGELFF	NA	TRBD1	TRBJ2-2	TRBV7-2
TGTGCCAGCAGTTATCGGCAGGGACAGGGCTCCAATCAGCCCCAGCATTTT	CASSYRQGQGSNQPQHF	NA	TRBD1	TRBJ1-5	TRBV6-2/TRBV6-3
TGTGCCAGCAGTCCCAGACAGGGGGCCTGGACTGAAGCTTTCTTT	CASSPRQGAWTEAFF	NA	TRBD1	TRBJ1-1	TRBV6-5
TGTGCCAGCAGTTTAAACGGACAGGGGGCTGAAGCTTTCTTT	CASSLNGQGAEAFF	NA	TRBD1	TRBJ1-1	TRBV27
TGCGCCAGCCGAGTGACTAGCGGCCTATACAATGAGCAGTTCTTC	CASRVTSGLYNEQFF	once	TRBD2	TRBJ2-1	TRBV5-1
TGCGCCAGCAGTTCCGGGACTAGCGGGAGGGCCTGGCGGAACACCGGGGAGCTGTTTTTT	CASSSGTSGRAWRNTGELFF	NA	TRBD2	TRBJ2-2	TRBV5-1
TGTGCCAGCTCACTAGGACAGGGAGGAGCTTTCTTT	CASSLGQGGAFF	NA	TRBD1	TRBJ1-1	TRBV18
TGTGCCAGCAACAGGGGATACGAGCAGTACTTC	CASNRGYEQYF	NA	TRBD1	TRBJ2-7	TRBV25-1
TGCGCCAGCAGCTTGTTCTTAGGGGGTAACTATGGCTACACCTTC	CASSLFLGGNYGYTF	NA	NA	TRBJ1-2	TRBV5-1
TGTGCCAGCAGCCAAGATAGGTTGTCGGGGAGGGAGACCCAGTACTTC	CASSQDRLSGRETQYF	NA	NA	TRBJ2-5	TRBV3-1/TRBV3-2
TGTGCCAGCAGTGCCTCCGGCGGGGAGCTGTTTTTT	CASSASGGELFF	few	NA	TRBJ2-2	TRBV2
TGCGCCAGCAGCCAAGACGTGGGGGGATCTGGAAACACCATATATTTT	CASSQDVGGSGNTIYF	NA	NA	TRBJ1-3	TRBV4-1
TGTGCCAGCTCACAGACAGGGGGCGATCAGCCCCAGCATTTT	CASSQTGGDQPQHF	NA	TRBD1	TRBJ1-5	TRBV18
TGTGCCAGCAGCGGCCTAGGAAGCTCTGGAAACACCATATATTTT	CASSGLGSSGNTIYF	NA	NA	TRBJ1-3	TRBV9
TGTGCCACCAGTGATTCTTCCGGAAACACCATATATTTT	CATSDSSGNTIYF	NA	NA	TRBJ1-3	TRBV24-1
TGTGCCAGCAGTTACTCGACAGTTAGCGGCGAGCAGTTCTTC	CASSYSTVSGEQFF	NA	NA	TRBJ2-1	TRBV6-2/TRBV6-3
TGTGCCAGCAGTAGGGACAGGGTGAATTCACCCCTCCACTTT	CASSRDRVNSPLHF	NA	TRBD1	TRBJ1-6	TRBV6-5
TGTGCCAGTAGTTCCCGCCTTCAGCGGGAGGGGTATGAGCAGTTCTTC	CASSSRLQREGYEQFF	NA	TRBD2	TRBJ2-1	TRBV19